A single sample is the source of the 18 T cell receptor beta chains below, sequenced in a study of glioma-infiltrating T cells after dendritic cell vaccination. Documented time point: after dendritic cell vaccination, including at tumor progression/relapse. TCRdb's table, derived via immunoSEQ multiplex PCR, lists solely in-frame clones and lacks some. The table has 99,000 or so clones, nearly 90% seen once. Sample: blood, taken after dendritic cell vaccination. These receptors were collected from a human donor with glioblastoma.

In DNA form, the CDR3 reads TGTGCCAGCAGTGGGGACAGGGCTCAAGAGACCCAGTACTTC. Protein: CASSGDRAQETQYF. The rearrangement links TRBV2 to TRBJ2-5; 9 nucleotides agree with TRBD1. CDR1 is SNHLY, CDR2 FYNNEI, per germline. After removal of 4 bases from V and 2 bases from J, the junction contained 2 bases not matched to a gene. The CDR3 contains 14 residues.

This clone was seen just once. The rearrangement uses TRBV6-1 and TRBJ1-5; D call uncertain. Germline CDR1 reads MNHNS; CDR2 reads SASEGT. CDR3 length: 13 residues. V lost 7 bases, J lost 0 bases, and 7 bases lay in between. The CDR3 nucleotides are TGTGCCAGCACTAGAAATAGCAATCAGCCCCAGCATTTT. Its translation: CASTRNSNQPQHF.

The chain is built from TRBV2 and TRBJ1-2; D remains unclear. Germline CDR1 is SNHLY and CDR2 is FYNNEI. V was clipped by 5 bases and J by 0 bases, with 13 bases between them. CDR3 length equals 15 residues. The CDR3 loop reads CASSLGPATNYGYTF. CDR3 DNA sequence: TGTGCCAGCAGTCTTGGGCCGGCGACTAACTATGGCTACACCTTC.

In this sample, this clone turned up once. The chain recombines TRBV10-3 with TRBJ2-7, with D possibly matching TRBD2 (7 bases). V lost 5 bases, J lost 6 bases, and 17 bases lay in between. The CDR3 length is 14 residues. CDR1 ENHRY and CDR2 SYGVKD come from the germline V gene. CDR3 nucleotide sequence: TGTGCCATCAGTCGAGGGGGGGAGTTAGGCGAGCAGTACTTC. Protein sequence: CAISRGGELGEQYF.

The sample holds one count of this clone. The rearrangement uses TRBV5-1 and TRBJ2-3; 8 nucleotides line up with TRBD2. The CDR3 runs to 14 residues. Germline CDR1 reads SGHRS; CDR2 reads YFSETQ. Trimming at V came to 4 bases and at J to 6 bases, leaving 7 bases not matched to a gene. The CDR3 sequence: CASSPTSGGDTQYF. The CDR3 region has the DNA TGCGCCAGCAGCCCCACTAGCGGCGGGGATACGCAGTATTTT.

The chain carries TRBV5-6 and TRBJ2-7; TRBD2 aligns across 8 bases. The V segment lost 0 bases and the J segment 4 bases; nucleotides outside the gene matches: 9. Germline assignment: CDR1 SGHDT and CDR2 YYEEEE. CDR3 length: 16 residues. The CDR3 region is CASSLGGSGKFYEQYF. The CDR3, as DNA: TGTGCCAGCAGCTTGGGGGGTAGCGGGAAATTTTACGAGCAGTACTTC.

This clone was seen a handful of times. The chain uses TRBV7-9 and TRBJ2-7, with a weak D call TRBD2 (6 bases). CDR1 is SEHNR, CDR2 FQNEAQ, per germline (reference sequence). Trimming took off 3 bases at V and 6 bases at J, with 18 bases between the two ends. This CDR3 contains 15 residues. In DNA form, the CDR3 reads TGTGCCAGCAGCTTTCTTTCCGGGGTGGAGGGCGAGCAGTACTTC. Protein sequence: CASSFLSGVEGEQYF.

This chain connects TRBV25-1 to TRBJ1-2; 9 nucleotides match TRBD1. Germline values: CDR1 MGHDK, CDR2 SYGVNS. Trimming cost V 5 bases and J 8 bases; bases outside gene matches: 6. The CDR3 contains 13 residues. The CDR3 reads CASSPRTGVGYTF. Written as DNA, the CDR3 is TGTGCCAGCAGTCCCCGGACAGGGGTCGGCTACACCTTC.

The V and J genes are TRBV27 and TRBJ2-1, with 9 bases that match TRBD1. The V segment lost 4 bases and the J segment 5 bases; nucleotides outside the gene matches: 15. The CDR3 sequence is 18 residues long. Germline assignment: CDR1 MNHEY and CDR2 SMNVEV (reference sequence). The DNA of the CDR3 is TGTGCCAGCAGTTACACCCTAGTGTGGGACAGGGAAAACAATGAGCAGTTCTTC. Amino acids: CASSYTLVWDRENNEQFF.

The chain combines TRBV11-3 with TRBJ2-1, with 13 nucleotides matching TRBD2. With V trimmed by 3 bases and J by 2 bases, 7 bases remained unmatched. Looked up from germline, CDR1 is SGHNT and CDR2 is YENEEA. The length of the CDR3 is 18 residues. This chain's CDR3 is CASSFITSGRAAYNEQFF. Here the CDR3 DNA reads TGTGCCAGCAGCTTCATAACTAGCGGGAGGGCCGCCTACAATGAGCAGTTCTTC.

A single count supports this clone. This chain links TRBV5-6 with TRBJ2-7; D remains unclear. CDR1 and CDR2 from the germline V gene are SGHDT and YYEEEE. Trimming took 3 bases from V and 1 from J, leaving 14 bases between them. This CDR3 contains 15 residues. The CDR3 spells CASSSLSLLSYEQYF. The DNA for the CDR3 is TGTGCCAGCAGCTCCCTTAGCCTACTTTCCTACGAGCAGTACTTC.

The CDR3 sequence is CASSPGTSGVEDTQYF. The DNA for the CDR3 is TGTGCCAGCAGTCCCGGGACTAGCGGGGTCGAGGATACGCAGTATTTT. The rearrangement links TRBV27 to TRBJ2-3; 13 bases line up with TRBD2. V dropped 5 bases and J dropped 6; count of bases not matched to a gene: 8. The length of the CDR3 is 16 residues. CDR1 is MNHEY and CDR2 is SMNVEV in the germline V gene (reference sequence).

This chain joins TRBV6-1 and TRBJ1-5; D uncertain. This CDR3 comprises 13 residues. V was cut by 2 bases and J by 4 bases, with 6 bases left in between. Germline lookup yields CDR1 MNHNS and CDR2 SASEGT. The CDR3 spells CASSESGNQPQHF. CDR3 in DNA: TGTGCCAGCAGTGAATCCGGGAATCAGCCCCAGCATTTT.

The J gene is TRBJ1-4, the V gene TRBV5-6; a weak D match, TRBD1 (6 bases). V was cut by 3 bases and J by 6 bases, with 9 bases left in between. Per germline, CDR1 SGHDT and CDR2 YYEEEE. CDR3 length equals 13 residues. The CDR3 region is CASSSNRDEKLFF. CDR3 coding DNA: TGTGCCAGCAGCTCGAACAGGGATGAAAAACTGTTTTTT. Supplemented by reference TRBV5-6 and TRBJ1-4, the full variable domain reads DAGVTQSPTHLIKTRGQQVTLRCSPKSGHDTVSWYQQALGQGPQFIFQYYEEEERQRGNFPDRFSGHQFPNYSSELNVNALLLGDSALYLCASSSNRDEKLFFGSGTQLSVL.

The chain couples TRBV10-2 to TRBJ2-7; D is uncertain. Trimming took off 10 bases at V and 2 bases at J, with 9 bases between the two ends. This CDR3 is built from 11 residues. The V gene's germline CDR1 is WSHSY and CDR2 SAAADI. DNA of the CDR3: TGCGCCACCTCAACAACCTACGAGCAGTACTTC. Protein sequence: CATSTTYEQYF.

The chain combines TRBV15 with TRBJ1-1; a weak D match, TRBD1 (6 bases). In germline, CDR1 is LNHNV, CDR2 YYDKDF (reference sequence). The germline V and J ends were trimmed by 1 base and 0 bases, with 9 bases remaining between them. The CDR3 has 15 amino acids. Here the CDR3 DNA reads TGTGCCACCAGCAGAGTTGGACAGCTGAACACTGAAGCTTTCTTT. This encodes CATSRVGQLNTEAFF.

V and J are TRBV19 and TRBJ2-7; 11 bases are shared with TRBD1. The CDR3 is 15 residues long. Germline V CDR1 and CDR2: LNHDA, SQIVND (reference sequence). Trimming removed 4 bases from V and 5 bases from J; junction bases left unmatched: 7. In nucleotides, the CDR3 is TGTGCCAGTAGTAGTGGACAGGGGGCTAGAGACGAGCAGTACTTC. Amino acid sequence: CASSSGQGARDEQYF.

The chain is built from TRBV4-1 and TRBJ1-4, with a possible D match to TRBD1 (6 bases). This CDR3 is built from 19 residues. Germline assignment: CDR1 MGHRA and CDR2 YSYEKL. Trimming took off 1 base at V and 3 bases at J, with 21 bases between the two ends. The CDR3 protein is CASSQGDLTGLPSNEKLFF. The CDR3 nucleotides read TGCGCCAGCAGCCAAGGAGACCTAACAGGGTTACCGTCTAATGAAAAACTGTTTTTT.